This T cell receptor (beta chain) is from a study of cytomegalovirus exposure and HLA in healthy donors. The CDR3 is 16 residues long. V lost 5 bases, J lost 0 bases, and 16 bases lay in between. CDR1 is SGHDN, CDR2 FVKESK, per germline. The primer mix had 60 Vbeta and 13 Jbeta primers. Clones were read by immunoSEQ multiplex PCR, and TCRdb kept only the in-frame ones, dropping some. The sample consists of some 150,000 clones, over 80% of them appearing once. The sample consisted of PBMCs. The V and J genes are TRBV14 and TRBJ1-1; D is unclear. This sequence was found in a woman between 18 and 29 years old in good health and CMV-seronegative. The CDR3 DNA reads as TGTGCCAGCAGCGCCTGGACGGGAATCATGAACACTGAAGCTTTCTTT. This codes for CASSAWTGIMNTEAFF. The complete variable domain, with remaining parts taken from reference TRBV14 and TRBJ1-1, reads EAGVTQFPSHSVIEKGQTVTLRCDPISGHDNLYWYRRVMGKEIKFLLHFVKESKQDESGMPNNRFLAERTGGTYSTLKVQPAELEDSGVYFCASSAWTGIMNTEAFFGQGTRLTVV.